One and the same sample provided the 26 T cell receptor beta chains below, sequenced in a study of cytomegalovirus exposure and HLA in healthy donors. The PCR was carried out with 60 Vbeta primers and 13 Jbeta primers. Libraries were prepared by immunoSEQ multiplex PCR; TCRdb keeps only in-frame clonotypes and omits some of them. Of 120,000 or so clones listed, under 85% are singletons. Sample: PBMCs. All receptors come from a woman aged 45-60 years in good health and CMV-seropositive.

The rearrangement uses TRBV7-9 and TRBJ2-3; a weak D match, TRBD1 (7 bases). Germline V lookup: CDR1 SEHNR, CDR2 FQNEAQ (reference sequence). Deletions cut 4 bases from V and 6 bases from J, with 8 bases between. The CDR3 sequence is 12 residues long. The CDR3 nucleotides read TGTGCCAGCAGCTCAGGGGGGGATACGCAGTATTTT. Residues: CASSSGGDTQYF.

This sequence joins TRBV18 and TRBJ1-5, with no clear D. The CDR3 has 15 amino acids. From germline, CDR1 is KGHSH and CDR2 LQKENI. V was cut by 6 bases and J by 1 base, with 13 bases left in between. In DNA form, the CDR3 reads TGTGCCAGCTCCCCTGCGAGGGTGAGCAATCAGCCCCAGCATTTT. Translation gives CASSPARVSNQPQHF.

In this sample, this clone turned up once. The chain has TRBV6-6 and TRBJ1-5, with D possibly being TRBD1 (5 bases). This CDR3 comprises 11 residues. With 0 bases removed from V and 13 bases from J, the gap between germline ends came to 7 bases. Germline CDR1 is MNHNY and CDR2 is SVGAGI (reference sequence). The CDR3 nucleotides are TGTGCCAGCAGTTACTCCGGGGGACAGCATTTT. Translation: CASSYSGGQHF.

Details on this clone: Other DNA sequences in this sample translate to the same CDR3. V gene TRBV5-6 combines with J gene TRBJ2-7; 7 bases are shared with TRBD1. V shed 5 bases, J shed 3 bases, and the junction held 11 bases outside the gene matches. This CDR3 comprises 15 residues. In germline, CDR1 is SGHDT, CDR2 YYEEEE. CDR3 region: CASRHKGDRHYEQYF. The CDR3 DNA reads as TGTGCCAGCAGACACAAGGGGGACAGACACTACGAGCAGTACTTC.

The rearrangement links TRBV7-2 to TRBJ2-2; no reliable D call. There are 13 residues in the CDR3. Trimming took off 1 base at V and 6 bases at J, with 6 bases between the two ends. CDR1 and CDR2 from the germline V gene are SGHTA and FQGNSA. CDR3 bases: TGTGCCAGCAGCTTAGGTCTAGCCGGGGAGCTGTTTTTT. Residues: CASSLGLAGELFF. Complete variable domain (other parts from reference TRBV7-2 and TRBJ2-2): GAGVSQSPSNKVTEKGKDVELRCDPISGHTALYWYRQSLGQGLEFLIYFQGNSAPDKSGLPSDRFSAERTGGSVSTLTIQRTQQEDSAVYLCASSLGLAGELFFGEGSRLTVL.

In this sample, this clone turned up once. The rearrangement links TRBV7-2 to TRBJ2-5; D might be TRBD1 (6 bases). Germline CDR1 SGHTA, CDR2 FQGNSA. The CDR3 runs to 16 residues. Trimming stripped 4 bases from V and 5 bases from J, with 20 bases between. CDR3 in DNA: TGTGCCAGCAGCTCCCAGGGGACAAGGGGTGGGGAGACCCAGTACTTC. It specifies CASSSQGTRGGETQYF.

CDR3: CASSRLAYEQYF. The CDR3 DNA is TGTGCCAGCAGCCGACTAGCCTACGAGCAGTACTTC. The gene calls are TRBV11-2 and TRBJ2-7; a weak D match, TRBD2 (6 bases). The CDR3 covers 12 residues. The V end was cut by 5 bases, the J end by 2 bases, with 7 bases between. Germline lookup yields CDR1 SGHAT and CDR2 FQNNGV.

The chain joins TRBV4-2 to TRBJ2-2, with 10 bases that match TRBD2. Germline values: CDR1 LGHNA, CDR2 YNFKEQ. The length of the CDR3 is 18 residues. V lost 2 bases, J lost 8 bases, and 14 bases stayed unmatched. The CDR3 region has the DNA TGTGCCAGCAGCCAATACCCTGATACTAGCGGGGTAAAGGGGGAGCTGTTTTTT. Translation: CASSQYPDTSGVKGELFF.

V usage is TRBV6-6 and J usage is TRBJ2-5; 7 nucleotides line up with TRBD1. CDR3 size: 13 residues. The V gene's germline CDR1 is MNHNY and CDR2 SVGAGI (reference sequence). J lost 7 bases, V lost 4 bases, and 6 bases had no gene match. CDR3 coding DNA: TGTGCCAGCAGTTTCGGACAGGCCGTGACCCAGTACTTC. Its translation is CASSFGQAVTQYF.

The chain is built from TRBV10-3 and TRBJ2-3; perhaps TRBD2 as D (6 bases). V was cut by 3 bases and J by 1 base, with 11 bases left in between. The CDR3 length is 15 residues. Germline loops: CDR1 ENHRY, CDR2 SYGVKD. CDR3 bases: TGTGCCATCAGTGAAGGAGGGGAACGCACAGATACGCAGTATTTT. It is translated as CAISEGGERTDTQYF.

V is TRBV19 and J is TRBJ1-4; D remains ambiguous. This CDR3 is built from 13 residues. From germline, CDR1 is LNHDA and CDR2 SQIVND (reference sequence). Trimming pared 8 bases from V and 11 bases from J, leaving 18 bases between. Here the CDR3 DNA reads TGTGCCAGTTCACTGCCAGTTGGGGAGAAACTGTTTTTT. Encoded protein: CASSLPVGEKLFF.

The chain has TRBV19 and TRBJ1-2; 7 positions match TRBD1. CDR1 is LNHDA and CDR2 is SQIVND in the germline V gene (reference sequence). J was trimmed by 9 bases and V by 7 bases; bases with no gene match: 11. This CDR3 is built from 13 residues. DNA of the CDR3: TGTGCCAGTACCCCGACAGGGACAAATCGCTACACCTTC. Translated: CASTPTGTNRYTF.

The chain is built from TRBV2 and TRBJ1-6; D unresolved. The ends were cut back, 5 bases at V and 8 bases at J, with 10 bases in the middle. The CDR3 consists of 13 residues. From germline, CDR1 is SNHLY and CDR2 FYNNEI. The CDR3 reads CASSTEGYSPLHF. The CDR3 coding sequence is TGTGCCAGCAGTACCGAGGGTTATTCACCCCTCCACTTT.

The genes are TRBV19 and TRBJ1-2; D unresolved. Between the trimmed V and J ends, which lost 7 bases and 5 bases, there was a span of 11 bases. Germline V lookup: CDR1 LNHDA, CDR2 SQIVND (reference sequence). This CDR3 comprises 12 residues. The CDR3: CASTQAPYGYTF. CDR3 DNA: TGTGCCAGTACCCAGGCGCCGTATGGCTACACCTTC.

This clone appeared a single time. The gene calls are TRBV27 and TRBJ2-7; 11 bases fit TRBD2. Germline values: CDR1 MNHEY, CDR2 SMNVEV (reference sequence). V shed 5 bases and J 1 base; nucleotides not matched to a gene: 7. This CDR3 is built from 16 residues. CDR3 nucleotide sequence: TGTGCCAGCAGTGGATCCCGGACTAGCGGGTCCTACGAGCAGTACTTC. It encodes CASSGSRTSGSYEQYF.

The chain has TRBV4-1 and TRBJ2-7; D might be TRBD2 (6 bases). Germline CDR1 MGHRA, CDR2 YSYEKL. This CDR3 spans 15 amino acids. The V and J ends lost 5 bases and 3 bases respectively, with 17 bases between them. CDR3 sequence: CASSSGLSRYYEQYF. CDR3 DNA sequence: TGCGCCAGCAGCTCGGGACTTTCTCGCTACTACGAGCAGTACTTC.

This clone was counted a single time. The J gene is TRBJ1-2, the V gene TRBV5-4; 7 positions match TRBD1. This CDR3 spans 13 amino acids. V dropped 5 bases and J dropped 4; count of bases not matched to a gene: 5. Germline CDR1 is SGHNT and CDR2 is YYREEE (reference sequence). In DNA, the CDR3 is TGTGCCAGCAGAGCCGGGACAGCCTATGGCTACACCTTC. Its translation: CASRAGTAYGYTF. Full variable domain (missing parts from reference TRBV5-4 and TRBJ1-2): ETGVTQSPTHLIKTRGQQVTLRCSSQSGHNTVSWYQQALGQGPQFIFQYYREEENGRGNFPPRFSGLQFPNYSSELNVNALELDDSALYLCASRAGTAYGYTFGSGTRLTVV.

The CDR3 coding sequence is TGCGCCAGCAGCCAAGGGGACAGCGTCTACGAGCAGTACTTC. Translation gives CASSQGDSVYEQYF. The chain couples TRBV4-1 to TRBJ2-7, with TRBD1 identical over 7 bases. This CDR3 spans 14 amino acids. Germline V gene sequence: CDR1 MGHRA, CDR2 YSYEKL. V lost 1 base, J lost 3 bases, and 3 bases stayed unmatched.

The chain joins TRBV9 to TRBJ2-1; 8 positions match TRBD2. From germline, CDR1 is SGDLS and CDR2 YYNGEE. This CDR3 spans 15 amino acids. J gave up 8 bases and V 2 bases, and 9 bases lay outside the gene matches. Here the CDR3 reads CASSVRQREQDEQFF. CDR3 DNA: TGTGCCAGCAGCGTGAGGCAGCGGGAGCAGGATGAGCAGTTCTTC.

For the CDR3, the DNA is TGTGCCAGCAGCCCTGACATCAACACCGGGGAGCTGTTTTTT. It codes for CASSPDINTGELFF. The rearrangement links TRBV5-6 to TRBJ2-2, with D unclear. The germline gives CDR1 SGHDT, CDR2 YYEEEE. Trimming removed 4 bases from V and 2 bases from J, with 9 bases in between. This CDR3 region has 14 residues.

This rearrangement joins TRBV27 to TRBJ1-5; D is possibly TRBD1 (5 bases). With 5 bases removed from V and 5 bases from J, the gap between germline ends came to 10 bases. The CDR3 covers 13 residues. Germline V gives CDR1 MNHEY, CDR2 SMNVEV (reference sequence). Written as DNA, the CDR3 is TGTGCCAGCAGTAGTCAGGGTCATCAGCCCCAGCATTTT. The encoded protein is CASSSQGHQPQHF.

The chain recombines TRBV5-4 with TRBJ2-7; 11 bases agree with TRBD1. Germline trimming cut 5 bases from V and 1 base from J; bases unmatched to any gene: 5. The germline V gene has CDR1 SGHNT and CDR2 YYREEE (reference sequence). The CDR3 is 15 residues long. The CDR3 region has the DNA TGTGCCAGCAGAAGGGACAGGGGGACGTCCTACGAGCAGTACTTC. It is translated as CASRRDRGTSYEQYF. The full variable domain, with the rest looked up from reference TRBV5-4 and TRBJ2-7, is ETGVTQSPTHLIKTRGQQVTLRCSSQSGHNTVSWYQQALGQGPQFIFQYYREEENGRGNFPPRFSGLQFPNYSSELNVNALELDDSALYLCASRRDRGTSYEQYFGPGTRLTVT.

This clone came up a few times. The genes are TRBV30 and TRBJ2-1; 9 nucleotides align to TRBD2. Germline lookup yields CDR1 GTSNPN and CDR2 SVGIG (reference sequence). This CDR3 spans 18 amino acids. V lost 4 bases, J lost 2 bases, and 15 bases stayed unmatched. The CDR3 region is CAWKTWRGGAWPYNEQFF. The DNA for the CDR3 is TGTGCCTGGAAAACGTGGCGCGGGGGGGCCTGGCCCTACAATGAGCAGTTCTTC.

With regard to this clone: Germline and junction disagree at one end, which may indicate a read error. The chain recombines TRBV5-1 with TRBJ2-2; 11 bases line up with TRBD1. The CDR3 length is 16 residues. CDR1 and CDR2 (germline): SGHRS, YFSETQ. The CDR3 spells CASSLDRGPGTGELFF. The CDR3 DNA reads TGCGCCAGCAGTTTGGACAGGGGGCCTGGCACCGGGGAGCTGTTTTTT. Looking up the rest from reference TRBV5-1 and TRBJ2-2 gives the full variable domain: KAGVTQTPRYLIKTRGQQVTLSCSPISGHRSVSWYQQTPGQGLQFLFEYFSETQRNKGNFPGRFSGRQFSNSRSEMNVSTLELGDSALYLCASSLDRGPGTGELFFGEGSRLTVL.

DNA of the CDR3: TGTGCCAGCAGCTGGGACAGGGGGGATGAAAAACTGTTTTTT. This gives the protein CASSWDRGDEKLFF. The V call is TRBV5-6, the J call TRBJ1-4; TRBD1 aligns across 11 bases. CDR3 size: 14 residues. Per germline, CDR1 SGHDT and CDR2 YYEEEE. Losses at the gene ends were 3 bases for V and 6 bases for J; bases not matched to a gene: 1.

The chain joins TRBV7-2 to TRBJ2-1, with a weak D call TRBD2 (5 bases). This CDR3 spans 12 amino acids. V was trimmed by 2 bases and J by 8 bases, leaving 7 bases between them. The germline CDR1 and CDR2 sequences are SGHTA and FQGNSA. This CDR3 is CASSLTRDEQFF. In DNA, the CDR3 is TGTGCCAGCAGCTTAACGAGGGATGAGCAGTTCTTC.